The next 26 T cell receptor beta chains were all read from a single sample in a study of blood T cell repertoires in COVID-19 (dated by TCRdb to the early 2020s). Library preparation employed the immunoSEQ multiplex PCR assay. Here the immuneACCESS table is served through TCRdb, limited to in-frame sequences with V and J called. Missing clones are a known gap in these copies; in checked studies unresolved V genes cover under half, and the rest lacks a known reason. The sample data list more than 85,000 clones, and approximately 84% of these were observed just once. The top ten clones comprise roughly 4.1% of the sample. Sequenced material: peripheral blood. The receptors derive from a human donor in a cohort sampled during active COVID-19.

The V call is TRBV3-1 (or the pseudogene TRBV3-2), the J call TRBJ1-1, with 7 bases identical to TRBD1. Germline CDR1 and CDR2: LGHDT and YNNKEL (reference sequence). V shed 5 bases and J 1 base; nucleotides not matched to a gene: 10. The CDR3 runs 16 residues. Here the CDR3 DNA reads TGTGCCAGCAGCATCAGACAGGGATCTCCGAACACTGAAGCTTTCTTT. Its translation is CASSIRQGSPNTEAFF.

The J gene is TRBJ2-1, the V gene TRBV7-2; 13 bases are a match to TRBD2. Germline V gene data show CDR1 as SGHTA and CDR2 as FQGNSA. V shed 5 bases, J shed 9 bases, and the junction held 7 bases outside the gene matches. This CDR3 comprises 15 residues. The DNA for the CDR3 is TGTGCCAGCAGCCGCGCACTAGCGGGGGGGACTGAGCAGTTCTTC. Translating gives CASSRALAGGTEQFF. The complete variable domain, with remaining parts taken from reference TRBV7-2 and TRBJ2-1, reads GAGVSQSPSNKVTEKGKDVELRCDPISGHTALYWYRQSLGQGLEFLIYFQGNSAPDKSGLPSDRFSAERTGGSVSTLTIQRTQQEDSAVYLCASSRALAGGTEQFFGPGTRLTVL.

The rearrangement links TRBV6-2 or TRBV6-3 to TRBJ2-3; TRBD1 matches at 7 bases. Germline V gene data show CDR1 as MNHEY and CDR2 as SVGEGT. The CDR3 runs 13 residues. V shed 5 bases and J 3 bases; nucleotides not matched to a gene: 2. The CDR3, as DNA: TGTGCCAGCAGTACAGGGGTGACAGATACGCAGTATTTT. This sequence encodes CASSTGVTDTQYF.

The CDR3 DNA reads TGTGCCAGCAGCAAAGCCCCTGGACAGGGGGGTTATGGCTACACCTTC. It encodes CASSKAPGQGGYGYTF. J is TRBJ1-2 and V is TRBV7-2, with TRBD1 matching 10 bases. The CDR3 consists of 16 residues. Germline CDR1 and CDR2: SGHTA and FQGNSA. With 5 bases clipped from V and 5 bases from J, the junction kept 11 bases outside the gene matches.

J is TRBJ2-3 and V is TRBV11-2, with TRBD1 matching 8 bases. Germline V gene sequence: CDR1 SGHAT, CDR2 FQNNGV. Trimming cost V 5 bases and J 6 bases; bases outside gene matches: 4. The CDR3 length is 13 residues. CDR3 loop: CASSQTGVDTQYF. The CDR3 coding sequence is TGTGCCAGCAGCCAGACAGGGGTGGATACGCAGTATTTT.

V is TRBV5-8 and J is TRBJ1-3, with 8 bases identical to TRBD1. The CDR3 runs to 15 residues. The V gene's germline CDR1 is SGHTS and CDR2 YDEGEE. J lost 0 bases, V lost 4 bases, and 3 bases had no gene match. CDR3 residues: CASSTGTGSGNTIYF. CDR3 nucleotide sequence: TGTGCCAGCAGCACTGGGACAGGCTCTGGAAACACCATATATTTT. The variable domain in full, with the rest retrieved from reference TRBV5-8 and TRBJ1-3, is EAGVTQSPTHLIKTRGQQATLRCSPISGHTSVYWYQQALGLGLQFLLWYDEGEERNRGNFPPRFSGRQFPNYSSELNVNALELEDSALYLCASSTGTGSGNTIYFGEGSWLTVV.

The chain links TRBV14 to TRBJ2-1, with TRBD2 matching 11 bases. Trimming cost V 0 bases and J 0 bases; bases outside gene matches: 10. CDR3 size: 20 residues. Germline values: CDR1 SGHDN, CDR2 FVKESK. The CDR3 loop reads CASSQEGTSGLLSSYNEQFF. CDR3 sequence (DNA): TGTGCCAGCAGCCAAGAAGGGACTAGCGGTCTCTTGAGCTCCTACAATGAGCAGTTCTTC.

The chain's CDR3 is CASSSGQGAQGANVLTF. Here the CDR3 DNA reads TGTGCCAGCAGCTCGGGACAGGGGGCGCAAGGGGCCAACGTCCTGACTTTC. The chain links TRBV7-9 to TRBJ2-6, with TRBD1 matching 12 bases. Germline values: CDR1 SEHNR, CDR2 FQNEAQ (reference sequence). The CDR3 consists of 17 residues. J gave up 4 bases and V 4 bases, and 5 bases lay outside the gene matches.

This sequence joins TRBV7-2 and TRBJ1-1; no definite D call. CDR1 and CDR2 from the germline V gene are SGHTA and FQGNSA. The V gene lost 5 bases and the J gene lost 0 bases, with 13 bases spanning the gap. The CDR3 totals 15 residues. CDR3 region: CASSASRVMNTEAFF. The CDR3 region has the DNA TGTGCCAGCAGCGCGAGCCGGGTGATGAACACTGAAGCTTTCTTT.

The CDR3 is CASSRGTGEPYEQYF. In nucleotides, the CDR3 is TGCGCCAGCAGCCGAGGGACAGGGGAACCCTACGAGCAGTACTTC. The gene calls are TRBV5-1 and TRBJ2-7; TRBD1 matches 10 bases. With 4 bases clipped from V and 2 bases from J, the junction kept 6 bases outside the gene matches. Germline V CDR1 and CDR2: SGHRS, YFSETQ. This CDR3 spans 15 amino acids.

The gene calls are TRBV7-6 and TRBJ2-7; no clear D gene. There are 13 residues in the CDR3. V lost 4 bases and J 6 bases, leaving 13 bases between the germline ends. Germline CDR1 and CDR2: SGHVS and FNYEAQ. CDR3 in amino acids: CASSWQDYGEQYF. CDR3 in DNA: TGTGCCAGCAGCTGGCAGGATTACGGCGAGCAGTACTTC.

This clone has just a few counts. The CDR3 DNA is TGTGCCAGTAGTATTTTTCCAGGGGTGAGCGAGCAGTACTTC. It yields the protein CASSIFPGVSEQYF. The gene calls are TRBV19 and TRBJ2-7; D might be TRBD1 (6 bases). Trimming shortened V by 3 bases and J by 6 bases, and 15 bases separated the two germline ends. In germline, CDR1 is LNHDA, CDR2 SQIVND (reference sequence). This CDR3 contains 14 residues.

The chain is built from TRBV7-2 and TRBJ2-5; TRBD2 aligns across 9 bases. Per germline, CDR1 SGHTA and CDR2 FQGNSA. CDR3 length equals 15 residues. V dropped 4 bases and J dropped 5; count of bases not matched to a gene: 8. CDR3 sequence: CASSSAGLAGETQYF. CDR3 sequence (DNA): TGTGCCAGCAGCTCGGCGGGACTAGCAGGGGAGACCCAGTACTTC.

The V and J genes are TRBV28 and TRBJ1-6; 7 positions agree with TRBD1. Trimming cost V 6 bases and J 9 bases; bases outside gene matches: 5. The CDR3 is made up of 13 amino acids. Germline V lookup: CDR1 MDHEN, CDR2 SYDVKM. CDR3 in amino acids: CASRSTGTSPLHF. CDR3 sequence (DNA): TGTGCCAGCAGGTCGACAGGGACTTCACCCCTCCACTTT.

This clone was counted only a few times. CDR3 sequence reads: CASSGAARGAEQYF. The DNA for the CDR3 is TGTGCCAGCAGTGGGGCAGCCAGGGGGGCCGAGCAGTACTTC. The chain joins TRBV2 to TRBJ2-7, with D possibly being TRBD1 (7 bases). CDR1 is SNHLY, CDR2 FYNNEI, per germline. The CDR3 contains 14 residues. With 4 bases removed from V and 6 bases from J, the gap between germline ends came to 16 bases.

J is TRBJ1-1 and V is TRBV7-9; D gene uncertain. Germline V gives CDR1 SEHNR, CDR2 FQNEAQ (reference sequence). V lost 1 base, J lost 3 bases, and 3 bases lay in between. This CDR3 contains 12 residues. CDR3 residues: CASSLVDTEAFF. CDR3 coding DNA: TGTGCCAGCAGCTTAGTAGACACTGAAGCTTTCTTT.

The CDR3 coding sequence is TGTGCCAGCAGCTTTTCCAGTCTTAATGAAAAACTGTTTTTT. It codes for CASSFSSLNEKLFF. The chain links TRBV11-2 to TRBJ1-4; D is unresolved. The V and J ends lost 3 bases and 4 bases respectively, with 9 bases between them. The CDR3 spans 14 residues. Germline-derived CDR1 and CDR2 are SGHAT and FQNNGV.

This clone was seen a handful of times. The chain employs TRBV15 and TRBJ2-1, with TRBD1 identical over 9 bases. V shed 5 bases, J shed 0 bases, and the junction held 5 bases outside the gene matches. This CDR3 contains 16 residues. From germline, CDR1 is LNHNV and CDR2 YYDKDF (reference sequence). CDR3 DNA sequence: TGTGCCACCAGCTCCGGGACAGGGAGCTCCTACAATGAGCAGTTCTTC. Translated: CATSSGTGSSYNEQFF.

This clone has only a few counts. The gene calls are TRBV11-3 and TRBJ2-4, with 7 bases that match TRBD1. V shed 5 bases and J 1 base; nucleotides not matched to a gene: 11. The CDR3 loop spans 17 amino acids. Germline CDR1 is SGHNT and CDR2 is YENEEA. CDR3 bases: TGTGCCAGCAGCCCGCGACAGGGTTTGGGGGCCAAAAACATTCAGTACTTC. Encoded protein: CASSPRQGLGAKNIQYF.

The chain couples TRBV11-2 to TRBJ2-1; D ambiguous. Trimming stripped 5 bases from V and 0 bases from J, with 14 bases between. There are 16 residues in the CDR3. The germline V gene encodes CDR1 SGHAT and CDR2 FQNNGV. As DNA, the CDR3 is TGTGCCAGCAGCATCTATGGGCTCGGCTCCTACAATGAGCAGTTCTTC. Amino acids: CASSIYGLGSYNEQFF.

V usage is TRBV11-2 and J usage is TRBJ2-4; the D gene is possibly TRBD2 (7 bases). The germline CDR1 and CDR2 sequences are SGHAT and FQNNGV. The V end was cut by 6 bases, the J end by 5 bases, with 11 bases between. The CDR3 length is 13 residues. The CDR3 DNA reads TGTGCCAGCAGTCCCGGGGGGCAAAACATTCAGTACTTC. This translates into CASSPGGQNIQYF.

V is TRBV7-9 and J is TRBJ2-5, with TRBD1 as a possible D gene (5 bases). The V gene lost 4 bases and the J gene lost 3 bases, with 18 bases spanning the gap. The CDR3 totals 16 residues. CDR1 is SEHNR, CDR2 FQNEAQ, per germline (reference sequence). CDR3 DNA sequence: TGTGCCAGCAGCTCCACATATTCGGGCAGGGAAGAGACCCAGTACTTC. Translating it yields CASSSTYSGREETQYF.

This clone was detected once. The chain recombines TRBV5-4 with TRBJ2-3, with 10 bases identical to TRBD2. The V gene's germline CDR1 is SGHNT and CDR2 YYREEE (reference sequence). Unmatched junction bases numbered 11, after V lost 5 bases and J lost 8 bases. CDR3 length: 15 residues. CDR3 amino acids: CASREAGGRVVTQYF. The CDR3 DNA reads TGTGCCAGCAGAGAAGCGGGGGGGCGGGTAGTTACGCAGTATTTT.

In this sample, this clone turned up once. The chain has TRBV5-1 and TRBJ2-7, with D perhaps TRBD1 (6 bases). The CDR3 totals 13 residues. Germline CDR1 is SGHRS and CDR2 is YFSETQ. V was clipped by 0 bases and J by 4 bases, with 8 bases between them. The CDR3 protein is CASSLVTGYEQYF. The DNA for the CDR3 is TGCGCCAGCAGCTTGGTCACAGGGTACGAGCAGTACTTC.

The chain carries TRBV25-1 and TRBJ2-6; D is possibly TRBD1 (5 bases). This CDR3 is 14 amino acids long. Trimming left V 10 bases short and J 0 bases short, with 10 bases between. CDR1 and CDR2 from the germline V gene are MGHDK and SYGVNS. The CDR3 here is CATIQGSGANVLTF. DNA of the CDR3: TGTGCCACCATTCAGGGCTCTGGGGCCAACGTCCTGACTTTC.

This clone came up once. This chain connects TRBV19 to TRBJ2-1; tentative D call: TRBD2 (6 bases). With 7 bases removed from V and 7 bases from J, the gap between germline ends came to 11 bases. The CDR3 is 12 amino acids. Germline V gives CDR1 LNHDA, CDR2 SQIVND (reference sequence). The DNA for the CDR3 is TGTGCCAGTAACCGGGGGAGGAATGAGCAGTTCTTC. This sequence encodes CASNRGRNEQFF.